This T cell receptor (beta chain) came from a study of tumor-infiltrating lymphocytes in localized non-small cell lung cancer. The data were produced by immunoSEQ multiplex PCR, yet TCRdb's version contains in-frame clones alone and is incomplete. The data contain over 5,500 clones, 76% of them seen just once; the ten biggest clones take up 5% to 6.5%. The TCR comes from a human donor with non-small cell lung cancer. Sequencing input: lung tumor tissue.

In nucleotides, the CDR3 is TGTGCCAGCAGCTGGGGGACAGCCGACGAGACCCAGTACTTC. As protein: CASSWGTADETQYF. This chain uses TRBV11-3 with TRBJ2-5; 7 positions match TRBD1. V shed 4 bases and J 5 bases; nucleotides not matched to a gene: 7. The V gene's germline CDR1 is SGHNT and CDR2 YENEEA. The CDR3 runs to 14 residues.